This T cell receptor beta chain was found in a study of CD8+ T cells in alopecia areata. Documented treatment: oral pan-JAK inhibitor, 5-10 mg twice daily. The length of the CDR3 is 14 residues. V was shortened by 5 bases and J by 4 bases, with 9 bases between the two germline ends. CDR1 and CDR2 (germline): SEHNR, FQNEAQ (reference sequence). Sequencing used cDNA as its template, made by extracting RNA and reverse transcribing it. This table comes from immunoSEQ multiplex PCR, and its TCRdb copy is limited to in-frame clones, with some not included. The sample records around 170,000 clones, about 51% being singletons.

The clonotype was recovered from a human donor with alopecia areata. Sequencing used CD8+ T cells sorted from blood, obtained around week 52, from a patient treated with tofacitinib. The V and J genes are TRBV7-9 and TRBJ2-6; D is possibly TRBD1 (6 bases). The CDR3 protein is CASSRTEGANVLTF. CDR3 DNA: TGTGCCAGCAGCCGGACAGAAGGGGCCAACGTCCTGACTTTC. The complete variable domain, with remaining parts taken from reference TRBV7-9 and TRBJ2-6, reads DTGVSQNPRHKITKRGQNVTFRCDPISEHNRLYWYRQTLGQGPEFLTYFQNEAQLEKSRLLSDRFSAERPKGSFSTLEIQRTEQGDSAMYLCASSRTEGANVLTFGAGSRLTVL.